This entry features one T cell receptor (beta chain) sequence. The V and J ends lost 1 base and 4 bases, in that order; junction bases with no gene match: 4. CDR1 and CDR2 (germline): SGHTA, FQGNSA. The CDR3 totals 15 residues. The sample originates from a study of control samples from healthy donors and cancer patients. Sequenced by immunoSEQ multiplex PCR; TCRdb stores in-frame clones only, minus some. Found here are fewer than 90,000 clones, around nine tenths of them singletons; the top ten hold 4.5% to 6%. The receptor was derived from a woman aged 45-60 years in good health. What was sequenced was blood. The rearrangement links TRBV7-2 to TRBJ1-2, with 9 nucleotides matching TRBD1. The CDR3 loop reads CASSLGGQGVYGYTF. The CDR3 region has the DNA TGTGCCAGCAGCTTAGGGGGACAGGGAGTCTATGGCTACACCTTC. Looking up the rest from reference TRBV7-2 and TRBJ1-2 gives the full variable domain: GAGVSQSPSNKVTEKGKDVELRCDPISGHTALYWYRQSLGQGLEFLIYFQGNSAPDKSGLPSDRFSAERTGGSVSTLTIQRTQQEDSAVYLCASSLGGQGVYGYTFGSGTRLTVV.